These 26 T cell receptor beta chains came from one sample sequenced in a study of T-cell reconstitution after alpha-beta-depleted transplantation in children. Construction of the TCRbeta library involved unique molecular identifiers. TCRdb re-derived calls from the PCR reads in MiXCR, one entry per CDR3 protein. The sample holds about 500,000 distinct CDR3 sequences, approximately 30% seen once. The material was PBMCs from the stem cell graft donor, obtained from the stem cell graft. These receptors were collected from a human donor who donated a stem cell graft to a child with aplastic anemia.

The V call is TRBV7-2, the J call TRBJ1-1; D might be TRBD1 (5 bases). The CDR3 consists of 16 residues. V lost 2 bases, J lost 1 base, and 14 bases lay in between. The germline V gene encodes CDR1 SGHTA and CDR2 FQGNSA. The CDR3 is CASSLYGTGGNTEAFF. The DNA for the CDR3 is TGTGCCAGCAGCTTATATGGGACGGGGGGGAACACTGAAGCTTTCTTT.

The V call is TRBV12-3 or TRBV12-4, the J call TRBJ1-2; 10 bases map to TRBD1. This CDR3 is 17 amino acids long. J lost 4 bases, V lost 5 bases, and 13 bases had no gene match. DNA of the CDR3: TGTGCCAGCAGTCCCCGACAGGGGGCTGCCTTCGGCTATGGCTACACCTTC. Residues: CASSPRQGAAFGYGYTF.

The V gene is TRBV4-1, the J gene TRBJ2-3; 11 nucleotides line up with TRBD2. This CDR3 contains 19 residues. Germline CDR1 is MGHRA and CDR2 is YSYEKL. Unmatched junction bases numbered 11, after V lost 0 bases and J lost 3 bases. CDR3: CASSQERGRLAGRTDTQYF. CDR3 sequence (DNA): TGCGCCAGCAGCCAAGAAAGGGGTAGACTAGCGGGAAGAACAGATACGCAGTATTTT.

This chain connects TRBV15 to TRBJ2-2; 9 positions match TRBD2. Germline lookup yields CDR1 LNHNV and CDR2 YYDKDF (reference sequence). V was clipped by 5 bases and J by 2 bases; unmatched bases: 15. The CDR3 runs 19 residues. The CDR3 reads CATSFGSSLAGPNTGELFF. CDR3 coding DNA: TGTGCCACCAGCTTCGGAAGTAGCCTAGCGGGACCAAACACCGGGGAGCTGTTTTTT. Complete variable domain (other parts from reference TRBV15 and TRBJ2-2): DAMVIQNPRYQVTQFGKPVTLSCSQTLNHNVMYWYQQKSSQAPKLLFHYYDKDFNNEADTPDNFQSRRPNTSFCFLDIRSPGLGDTAMYLCATSFGSSLAGPNTGELFFGEGSRLTVL.

The chain carries TRBV29-1 and TRBJ1-1; tentatively, D is TRBD1 (5 bases). Trimming took 7 bases from V and 0 from J, leaving 15 bases between them. CDR1 and CDR2 from the germline V gene are SQVTM and ANQGSEA. The CDR3 is made up of 14 amino acids. CDR3 nucleotides: TGCAGCGCCATCCGGGGGACCGTGAACACTGAAGCTTTCTTT. Its translation: CSAIRGTVNTEAFF.

The V gene is TRBV25-1, the J gene TRBJ2-1, with 12 bases lining up with TRBD2. This CDR3 spans 19 amino acids. With 1 base clipped from V and 4 bases from J, the junction kept 11 bases outside the gene matches. CDR1 and CDR2 (germline): MGHDK, SYGVNS. CDR3: CASSESVLLAGGRYNEQFF. The CDR3 DNA reads as TGTGCCAGCAGTGAATCGGTGTTACTAGCGGGAGGAAGGTACAATGAGCAGTTCTTC.

The chain combines TRBV6-5 with TRBJ1-2; 7 nucleotides agree with TRBD1. This CDR3 is 16 amino acids long. Germline CDR1 is MNHEY and CDR2 is SVGAGI. V lost 2 bases and J lost 3; bases outside the gene matches: 9. The CDR3 sequence is CASSYRRSTGDYGYTF. CDR3 nucleotides: TGTGCCAGCAGTTACCGACGCTCAACAGGGGACTATGGCTACACCTTC.

CDR3 in DNA: TGCGCCAGCAGCATAGCCTCTTCCGGGACAGGGTCCTACGAGCAGTACTTC. It encodes CASSIASSGTGSYEQYF. The gene calls are TRBV5-1 and TRBJ2-7, with 9 bases identical to TRBD1. CDR1 is SGHRS, CDR2 YFSETQ, per germline. The V gene end was trimmed by 4 bases and the J gene end by 1 base; junction bases not matched to a gene: 12. This CDR3 contains 17 residues.

This clonotype has only a few counts. This chain connects TRBV29-1 to TRBJ2-2; the D gene could be TRBD1 or TRBD2 (5 bases each). The CDR3 is made up of 14 amino acids. V lost 6 bases and J 3 bases, leaving 14 bases between the germline ends. Germline CDR1 is SQVTM and CDR2 is ANQGSEA. The CDR3 DNA reads as TGCAGCGTGATCCGGGGCCGGGACACCGGGGAGCTGTTTTTT. It is translated as CSVIRGRDTGELFF.

This clonotype was seen a handful of times. The genes are TRBV5-1 and TRBJ2-5; 10 bases are shared with TRBD2. The V and J ends lost 3 bases and 4 bases, in that order; junction bases with no gene match: 9. There are 16 residues in the CDR3. Germline lookup yields CDR1 SGHRS and CDR2 YFSETQ. CDR3 amino acids: CASSSRPSGSTETQYF. The CDR3 DNA sequence: TGCGCCAGCAGCTCAAGGCCTAGCGGGAGTACAGAGACCCAGTACTTC.

The chain employs TRBV4-2 and TRBJ2-7; 9 bases align to TRBD2. From germline, CDR1 is LGHNA and CDR2 YNFKEQ. The CDR3 has 14 amino acids. Trimming at V came to 8 bases and at J to 1 base, leaving 6 bases not matched to a gene. The DNA of the CDR3 is TGTGCCAGCCAAGGGGCGGGAGGGTCCTACGAGCAGTACTTC. Translating it yields CASQGAGGSYEQYF.

On this clonotype itself: The junction and the germline gene differ at one end; a read error may be behind it. Here the CDR3 DNA reads TGCGCCAGCAGCTTGGACGTAGCCAAAAACAGTCAGTACTTC. Translation gives CASSLDVAKNSQYF. The genes are TRBV5-1 and TRBJ2-4, with D unresolved. The CDR3 is made up of 14 amino acids. Germline lookup yields CDR1 SGHRS and CDR2 YFSETQ. Variable domain in full (rest from reference TRBV5-1 and TRBJ2-4): KAGVTQTPRYLIKTRGQQVTLSCSPISGHRSVSWYQQTPGQGLQFLFEYFSETQRNKGNFPGRFSGRQFSNSRSEMNVSTLELGDSALYLCASSLDVAKNSQYFGAGTRLSVL.

The V call is TRBV7-8, the J call TRBJ2-7, with D unclear. Deletions cut 1 base from V and 2 bases from J, with 9 bases between. The length of the CDR3 is 14 residues. CDR1 is SGHVS and CDR2 is FQNEAQ in the germline V gene. For the CDR3, the DNA is TGTGCCAGCAGCTTAGTCCCCGGCGCCTACGAGCAGTACTTC. Amino acid sequence: CASSLVPGAYEQYF.

There are a few counts of this clonotype. The V gene is TRBV7-9, the J gene TRBJ2-1, with 8 bases fitting TRBD2. Germline V gene sequence: CDR1 SEHNR, CDR2 FQNEAQ (reference sequence). V was clipped by 6 bases and J by 0 bases; unmatched bases: 7. The CDR3 loop spans 16 amino acids. CDR3 residues: CASSKLAAGSYNEQFF. The CDR3 nucleotides are TGTGCCAGCAGTAAACTAGCGGCGGGCTCCTACAATGAGCAGTTCTTC.

This chain connects TRBV20-1 to TRBJ2-1; 8 nucleotides match TRBD2. This CDR3 comprises 17 residues. Trimming cost V 2 bases and J 4 bases; bases outside gene matches: 13. Germline V gene sequence: CDR1 DFQATT, CDR2 SNEGSKA (reference sequence). The CDR3 region is CSARRLVETGGYNEQFF. CDR3 bases: TGCAGTGCTAGAAGATTAGTTGAAACGGGAGGGTACAATGAGCAGTTCTTC.

The rearrangement links TRBV19 to TRBJ2-1, with 13 nucleotides matching TRBD2. V shed 9 bases and J 9 bases; nucleotides not matched to a gene: 14. Germline V lookup: CDR1 LNHDA, CDR2 SQIVND (reference sequence). The CDR3 is made up of 16 amino acids. In DNA form, the CDR3 reads TGTGCCAGCCTGCCCTTCGGGACTAGCGGGATTGGTGAGCAGTTCTTC. This codes for CASLPFGTSGIGEQFF.

This clonotype came up a few times. The V and J genes are TRBV7-8 and TRBJ1-3; D is uncertain. The V gene lost 1 base and the J gene lost 4 bases, with 11 bases spanning the gap. The length of the CDR3 is 15 residues. Per the germline V gene, CDR1 is SGHVS and CDR2 is FQNEAQ. The CDR3 nucleotides read TGTGCCAGCAGCTTAGAGAGGGTAGCGGGAAACACCATATATTTT. Its translation is CASSLERVAGNTIYF.

This clonotype has a single count. V and J are TRBV11-1 and TRBJ2-5; D ambiguous. The CDR3 loop spans 13 amino acids. Germline V gene data show CDR1 as SGHAT and CDR2 as FQDESV (reference sequence). V was clipped by 5 bases and J by 4 bases, with 11 bases between them. The CDR3, as DNA: TGTGCCAGCAGCCGCCTGACTGGAGAGACCCAGTACTTC. It translates to CASSRLTGETQYF.

In its sample, this clonotype was seen once. The rearrangement uses TRBV12-5 and TRBJ2-5; 12 positions agree with TRBD2. The germline gives CDR1 LGHNT, CDR2 FRNRAP. With 6 bases clipped from V and 2 bases from J, the junction kept 10 bases outside the gene matches. The CDR3 is made up of 17 amino acids. This chain's CDR3 is CASGPGTSGLIQETQYF. The CDR3 bases are TGTGCTAGTGGGCCCGGGACTAGCGGGCTAATACAAGAGACCCAGTACTTC.

V gene TRBV5-1 combines with J gene TRBJ2-3, with 11 bases lining up with TRBD2. The J segment lost 4 bases and the V segment lost 4 bases, leaving 2 bases of the junction unmatched. The CDR3 length is 14 residues. CDR1 and CDR2 from the germline V gene are SGHRS and YFSETQ. The CDR3 loop reads CASSEGLAADTQYF. CDR3 DNA sequence: TGCGCCAGCAGCGAGGGACTAGCGGCAGATACGCAGTATTTT.

This chain links TRBV27 with TRBJ1-1, with 9 bases fitting TRBD1. The CDR3 is 14 amino acids. Germline V gene lookup returns CDR1 MNHEY and CDR2 SMNVEV (reference sequence). The V and J ends lost 6 bases and 6 bases, in that order; junction bases with no gene match: 8. CDR3 residues: CASSGGQGSSEAFF. For the CDR3, the DNA is TGTGCCAGCAGCGGGGGACAGGGAAGTTCTGAAGCTTTCTTT.

This clonotype appeared a few times. CDR3 protein: CASSESNLAGGTGELFF. CDR3 sequence (DNA): TGTGCCAGCAGCGAGAGCAACCTAGCGGGAGGCACCGGGGAGCTGTTTTTT. The V call is TRBV7-8, the J call TRBJ2-2; 11 bases match TRBD2. V lost 5 bases, J lost 4 bases, and 9 bases stayed unmatched. CDR1 is SGHVS, CDR2 FQNEAQ, per germline. The CDR3 has 17 residues.

The rearrangement links TRBV2 to TRBJ1-2; 8 bases fit TRBD1. The ends lost 4 bases at V and 5 bases at J; junction bases unmatched: 0. The CDR3 spans 12 residues. The germline V gene encodes CDR1 SNHLY and CDR2 FYNNEI. In DNA form, the CDR3 reads TGTGCCAGCAGTGGACAGGGGTATGGCTACACCTTC. Translated, it gives CASSGQGYGYTF.

The genes are TRBV5-1 and TRBJ1-6; a weak D match, TRBD1 (5 bases). The germline V and J ends were trimmed by 0 bases and 8 bases, with 9 bases remaining between them. Germline V CDR1 and CDR2: SGHRS, YFSETQ. This CDR3 has 14 amino acids. The CDR3, as DNA: TGCGCCAGCAGCTTGGATGGGGCGTATTCACCCCTCCACTTT. It codes for CASSLDGAYSPLHF. Supplemented by reference TRBV5-1 and TRBJ1-6, the full variable domain reads KAGVTQTPRYLIKTRGQQVTLSCSPISGHRSVSWYQQTPGQGLQFLFEYFSETQRNKGNFPGRFSGRQFSNSRSEMNVSTLELGDSALYLCASSLDGAYSPLHFGNGTRLTVT.

This clonotype was observed at least ten times. The CDR3 nucleotides are TGCGCCAGCAGCAGAGGACTAGCGGACTACAATGAGCAGTTCTTC. Protein product: CASSRGLADYNEQFF. The V gene is TRBV5-1, the J gene TRBJ2-1; 10 bases fit TRBD2. CDR3 size: 15 residues. CDR1 and CDR2 (germline): SGHRS, YFSETQ. The trim removed 4 bases at V and 3 bases at J, leaving 4 bases unmatched. Complete variable domain (other parts from reference TRBV5-1 and TRBJ2-1): KAGVTQTPRYLIKTRGQQVTLSCSPISGHRSVSWYQQTPGQGLQFLFEYFSETQRNKGNFPGRFSGRQFSNSRSEMNVSTLELGDSALYLCASSRGLADYNEQFFGPGTRLTVL.

CDR3: CSVQGTANEKLFF. CDR3 nucleotides: TGCAGCGTCCAGGGGACGGCTAATGAAAAACTGTTTTTT. The V call is TRBV29-1, the J call TRBJ1-4; weak D call: TRBD1 (6 bases). Germline assignment: CDR1 SQVTM and CDR2 ANQGSEA. This CDR3 contains 13 residues. Deletions cut 6 bases from V and 3 bases from J, with 11 bases between. The variable domain in full, completed from reference TRBV29-1 and TRBJ1-4, reads SAVISQKPSRDICQRGTSLTIQCQVDSQVTMMFWYRQQPGQSLTLIATANQGSEATYESGFVIDKFPISRPNLTFSTLTVSNMSPEDSSIYLCSVQGTANEKLFFGSGTQLSVL.